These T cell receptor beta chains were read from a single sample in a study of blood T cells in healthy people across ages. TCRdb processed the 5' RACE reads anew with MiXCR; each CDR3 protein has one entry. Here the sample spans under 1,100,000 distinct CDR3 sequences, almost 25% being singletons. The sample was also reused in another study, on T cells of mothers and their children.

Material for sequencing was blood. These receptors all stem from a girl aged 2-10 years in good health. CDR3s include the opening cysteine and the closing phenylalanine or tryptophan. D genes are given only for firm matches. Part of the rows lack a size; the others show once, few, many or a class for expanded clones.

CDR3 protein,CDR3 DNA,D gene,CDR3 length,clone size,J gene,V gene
CATSRDVPDTQYF,TGTGCCACCAGCAGAGATGTGCCAGATACGCAGTATTTT,.,13,many,TRBJ2-3,TRBV15
CASSLRFPSTDTQYF,TGTGCCAGCAGTTTGAGGTTCCCTAGCACAGATACGCAGTATTTT,.,15,.,TRBJ2-3,TRBV27
CSASGRSLGNTEAFF,TGCAGTGCTAGTGGTCGGAGTCTTGGAAACACTGAAGCTTTCTTT,.,15,.,TRBJ1-1,TRBV20-1
CASLAPTTYEQYF,TGTGCCAGTCTAGCTCCGACTACCTACGAGCAGTACTTC,.,13,.,TRBJ2-7,TRBV7-2
CASSKLADYYEQYF,TGTGCCAGCAGCAAACTAGCGGACTACTACGAGCAGTACTTC,TRBD2,14,.,TRBJ2-7,TRBV28
CSARDRGREYEQYF,TGCAGTGCTAGAGATCGGGGTCGGGAGTACGAGCAGTACTTC,.,14,.,TRBJ2-7,TRBV20-1
CANNLIGQDLYEQYF,TGTGCCAACAACTTGATCGGCCAGGACCTCTACGAGCAGTACTTC,.,15,few,TRBJ2-7,TRBV5-6
CASSPRTLSRYEQYF,TGTGCCAGCAGCCCCCGGACACTTTCGAGATACGAGCAGTACTTC,.,15,.,TRBJ2-7,TRBV7-2
CASSQLGQLEAFF,TGTGCCAGCAGCCAATTGGGACAGCTTGAAGCTTTCTTT,TRBD1,13,few,TRBJ1-1,TRBV4-2
CSVNWAGDSYNEQFF,TGCAGCGTCAACTGGGCGGGGGACTCCTACAATGAGCAGTTCTTC,TRBD2,15,.,TRBJ2-1,TRBV29-1
CAGGEEAGEYETQYF,TGTGCCGGCGGGGAGGAAGCGGGAGAATATGAGACCCAGTACTTC,TRBD2,15,.,TRBJ2-5,TRBV6-6
CASSSLVLAGKETQYF,TGTGCCAGCAGCTCCCTCGTCCTAGCGGGCAAAGAGACCCAGTACTTC,TRBD2,16,.,TRBJ2-5,TRBV7-9
CRCPPLLAKNIQYF,TGCAGGTGCCCCCCCCTTCTAGCCAAAAACATTCAGTACTTC,.,14,few,TRBJ2-4,TRBV29-1
CSAREPGLRFYEQYF,TGCAGTGCTAGAGAACCGGGACTCAGATTCTACGAGCAGTACTTC,.,15,few,TRBJ2-7,TRBV20-1
CASSTTGTGGGLTQYF,TGTGCCAGCAGCACTACCGGGACCGGTGGAGGGCTTACGCAGTATTTT,.,16,few,TRBJ2-3,TRBV6-1
CASSPLGSDTRLFF,TGTGCCAGCTCACCATTAGGCTCGGACACAAGACTGTTTTTT,.,14,few,TRBJ1-4,TRBV18
CAREERIPYNEQFF,TGTGCCAGAGAGGAGCGGATTCCTTACAATGAGCAGTTCTTC,.,14,.,TRBJ2-1,TRBV28
CATSVTGWDEQYF,TGTGCCACCAGTGTTACAGGCTGGGACGAGCAGTACTTC,.,13,.,TRBJ2-7,TRBV24-1
CASNLDQGPNTEAFF,TGTGCCAGCAACTTAGACCAGGGCCCGAACACTGAAGCTTTCTTT,.,15,.,TRBJ1-1,TRBV7-9
CASSPAWRSNQPQHF,TGTGCCAGCAGTCCTGCATGGAGGAGCAATCAGCCCCAGCATTTT,.,15,.,TRBJ1-5,TRBV6-2/TRBV6-3
CASSFGIRTDTQYF,TGTGCCAGCAGTTTTGGGATCCGCACAGATACGCAGTATTTT,.,14,few,TRBJ2-3,TRBV12-3/TRBV12-4
CASSYGPATSNTEAFF,TGTGCCAGCAGCTACGGCCCCGCTACCTCGAACACTGAAGCTTTCTTT,.,16,.,TRBJ1-1,TRBV7-6
CASSYSKGGTGLTGANVLTF,TGTGCCAGCAGTTACTCGAAAGGGGGAACAGGCCTTACTGGGGCCAACGTCCTGACTTTC,.,20,few,TRBJ2-6,TRBV6-5
CASSFKLQGHEQFF,TGTGCCAGCAGCTTTAAACTACAGGGCCATGAGCAGTTCTTC,.,14,.,TRBJ2-1,TRBV7-6
CASSFAPSLEVDGNTGELFF,TGTGCCAGCAGTTTTGCTCCCAGTTTAGAGGTTGACGGGAACACCGGGGAGCTGTTTTTT,.,20,few,TRBJ2-2,TRBV12-3/TRBV12-4
CASSQEGLGSNEQFF,TGCGCCAGCAGCCAAGAGGGGCTAGGGAGCAATGAGCAGTTCTTC,.,15,few,TRBJ2-1,TRBV4-3
CASSQGTGRENQPQHF,TGTGCCAGCAGCCAAGGGACAGGGAGGGAAAATCAGCCCCAGCATTTT,TRBD1,16,few,TRBJ1-5,TRBV7-2
CASSVSGGDEQFF,TGCGCCAGCAGTGTATCAGGTGGGGATGAGCAGTTCTTC,.,13,few,TRBJ2-1,TRBV10-1
CASGLQPLGGRSFASYEQYF,TGTGCTAGTGGTTTGCAACCTCTCGGCGGGAGGAGCTTTGCCTCCTACGAGCAGTACTTC,TRBD2,20,.,TRBJ2-7,TRBV12-5
CASSHAPSGTYEQYF,TGCGCCAGCAGCCACGCCCCTAGCGGGACCTACGAGCAGTACTTC,TRBD2,15,few,TRBJ2-7,TRBV4-1
CASSLGRGPITDTQYF,TGTGCCAGCAGTTTGGGCAGGGGGCCGATCACAGATACGCAGTATTTT,TRBD1,16,.,TRBJ2-3,TRBV28
CSARPLLRGPPTEQYF,TGCAGTGCTAGACCATTACTCAGGGGACCCCCTACGGAGCAGTACTTC,.,16,few,TRBJ2-7,TRBV20-1
CASRGTGPYGDEKLFF,TGTGCCAGCAGGGGTACAGGACCCTACGGGGATGAAAAACTGTTTTTT,.,16,few,TRBJ1-4,TRBV7-9
CASSQLTGGDYEQYF,TGTGCCAGCAGTCAACTTACAGGGGGGGACTACGAGCAGTACTTC,.,15,.,TRBJ2-7,TRBV7-9
CSAREAGWEQYF,TGCAGTGCTAGAGAGGCAGGGTGGGAGCAGTACTTC,.,12,.,TRBJ2-7,TRBV20-1
CASSHQANLRDSTYEQYF,TGCGCCAGCAGCCACCAGGCTAACCTCCGGGACAGCACCTACGAGCAGTACTTC,TRBD1,18,few,TRBJ2-7,TRBV4-1
CAIRTGITDTQYF,TGTGCCATCAGGACAGGGATAACAGATACGCAGTATTTT,TRBD1,13,.,TRBJ2-3,TRBV10-3
CASSSRRDTSGLETQYF,TGTGCCAGCAGCTCGCGGCGGGACACCTCGGGGTTGGAGACCCAGTACTTC,.,17,few,TRBJ2-5,TRBV5-5
CASSPILRAEAFF,TGTGCCAGCAGCCCTATCTTGAGGGCTGAAGCTTTCTTT,.,13,.,TRBJ1-1,TRBV21-1
CASWEGRAKETQYF,TGTGCCTCGTGGGAGGGCAGGGCAAAAGAGACCCAGTACTTC,TRBD2,14,few,TRBJ2-5,TRBV10-3
CSARASGDLYGYTF,TGCAGTGCTAGGGCCTCGGGTGACCTATATGGCTACACCTTC,.,14,.,TRBJ1-2,TRBV20-1
CASSPGTSPILDEQFF,TGCGCCAGCAGCCCCGGGACTAGCCCCATCCTGGATGAGCAGTTCTTC,TRBD2,16,few,TRBJ2-1,TRBV4-1
CASSFLDLKETQYF,TGTGCCAGCAGTTTTCTGGACCTAAAAGAGACCCAGTACTTC,.,14,few,TRBJ2-5,TRBV28
CASSATPGQGAEETQYF,TGTGCCAGCAGTGCGACTCCGGGACAGGGGGCGGAGGAGACCCAGTACTTC,TRBD1,17,.,TRBJ2-5,TRBV12-3/TRBV12-4